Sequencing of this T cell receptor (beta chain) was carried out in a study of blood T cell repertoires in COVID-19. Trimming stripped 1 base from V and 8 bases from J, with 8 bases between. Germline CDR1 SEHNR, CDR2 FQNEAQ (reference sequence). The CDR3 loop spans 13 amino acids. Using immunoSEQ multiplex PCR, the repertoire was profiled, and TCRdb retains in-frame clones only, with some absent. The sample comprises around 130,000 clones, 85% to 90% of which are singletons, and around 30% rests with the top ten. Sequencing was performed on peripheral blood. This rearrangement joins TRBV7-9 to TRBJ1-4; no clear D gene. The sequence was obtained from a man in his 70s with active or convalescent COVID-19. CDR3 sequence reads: CASSLVGREKLFF. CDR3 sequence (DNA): TGTGCCAGCAGCTTAGTTGGGAGGGAAAAACTGTTTTTT.